The T cell receptor (beta chain) under discussion was sequenced for a study of regulatory T cells in long-lasting Graves disease. In its sample, this clonotype was seen many times. Its matching antigen is unknown. Sample time point: newly diagnosed GD, antithyroid drugs for less than 3 months. Extracted RNA from PBMCs served as the source of the TCR library. Study-level results: Persistent disease preferred TRBV28, TRBJ1-2 and TRBJ2-5.

This CDR3 spans 20 amino acids. The V end was cut by 5 bases, the J end by 5 bases, with 32 bases between. Relying on iRepertoire HTBI primers and Arm-PCR of CDR3 regions, the team built TCR beta libraries. TCRdb ran MiXCR on the multiplex PCR reads and lists one entry per CDR3 protein. Found here are around 360,000 distinct CDR3 sequences, under 20% of them singletons; the top ten hold 20% to 25%. This sample was shared with a second study, whose subject was T cells in Graves' hyperthyroidism and ophthalmopathy.

This receptor was taken from a young woman with Graves disease. The input for sequencing was peripheral blood mononuclear cells (PBMCs), taken at new diagnosis, from a patient treated with antithyroid drugs. The chain recombines TRBV12-3 or TRBV12-4 with TRBJ2-3; D may be TRBD2 (7 bases). CDR3 amino acids: CASSPEGEAGASHGRDTQYF. As DNA, the CDR3 is TGTGCCAGCAGTCCCGAAGGGGAGGCGGGGGCCTCTCACGGTAGAGATACGCAGTATTTT.